The present entry profiles one T cell receptor (beta chain) with its context. A much larger clone is a single base away; this may be a read error. The library labeled individual cDNA molecules by adding unique molecular identifiers to them. How the authors handled the data: Per-sample TCR counts ranged from about 20,000 to 690,600, median roughly 98,000. TCRdb reprocessed the RACE reads via MiXCR and lists one record per CDR3 protein. These V and J calls are TCRdb output, not the study's own analysis. The sample includes 340,000 or so distinct CDR3 sequences, about 7% of them seen just once. The data derive from a study of human T cells and chemical hapten exposure. Study summary: After 6 days, upper back 0.01% DPC patch tests were scored.

The CDR3 runs to 15 residues. The ends lost 5 bases at V and 8 bases at J; junction bases unmatched: 8. The sample's time point: patch test 1, 2 weeks after DPC sensitization. Treatment: therapeutic diphenylcyclopropenone sensitization with weekly scalp DPC. Patients had alopecia, were aged 18 to 70, and were not pregnant. The chain uses TRBV12-3 or TRBV12-4 and TRBJ2-1; 11 nucleotides agree with TRBD2. The origin of this receptor is a young woman with alopecia areata. Some clones in this sample may be carry-over from other donors' samples. The sequenced sample was whole blood, obtained in connection with sensitization to the hapten diphenylcyclopropenone (DPC). The CDR3: CASSLSTSGGYEQFF. The DNA of the CDR3 is TGTGCCAGCAGTCTTAGCACTAGCGGGGGTTATGAGCAGTTCTTC.